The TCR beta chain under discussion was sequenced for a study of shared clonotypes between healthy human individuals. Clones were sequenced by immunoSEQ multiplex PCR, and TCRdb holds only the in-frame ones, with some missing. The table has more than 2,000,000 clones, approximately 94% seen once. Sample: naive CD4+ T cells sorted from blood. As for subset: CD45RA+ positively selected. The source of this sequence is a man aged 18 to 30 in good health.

The CDR3 region is CASSQDPLDRGRGETQYF. The CDR3 region has the DNA TGCGCCAGCAGCCAAGATCCCCTGGACAGGGGGCGCGGGGAGACCCAGTACTTC. The rearrangement uses TRBV4-1 and TRBJ2-5, with 11 bases lining up with TRBD1. The CDR3 loop spans 18 amino acids. Germline CDR1 and CDR2: MGHRA and YSYEKL. With 0 bases clipped from V and 5 bases from J, the junction kept 11 bases outside the gene matches.